The 24 T cell receptor beta chains in this list originate from one sample, sequenced in a study of cytomegalovirus exposure and HLA in healthy donors. 60 Vbeta and 13 Jbeta primers were used in PCR. Measured with immunoSEQ multiplex PCR; TCRdb has only the in-frame clones, and not every one. Of 99,000 or so clones listed, over 9.5% are singletons. Source material: PBMCs. All receptors come from a man aged 40-50 years in good health and CMV-seropositive.

This clone was seen a handful of times. The chain carries TRBV11-2 and TRBJ2-1; 8 bases fit TRBD2. Germline assignment: CDR1 SGHAT and CDR2 FQNNGV. The junction had 5 bases not matched to a gene; V was cut back by 5 bases and J by 5 bases. This CDR3 spans 14 amino acids. The CDR3 reads CASSRGLGNNEQFF. The CDR3 nucleotides are TGTGCCAGCAGCCGGGGACTAGGGAACAATGAGCAGTTCTTC.

This rearrangement joins TRBV11-1 to TRBJ2-3, with 9 positions matching TRBD2. The CDR3 has 19 residues. Germline-derived CDR1 and CDR2 are SGHAT and FQDESV (reference sequence). J lost 0 bases, V lost 5 bases, and 15 bases had no gene match. The CDR3 spells CASSPGVIAGALSTDTQYF. CDR3 DNA sequence: TGTGCCAGCAGCCCCGGCGTGATAGCGGGAGCCCTTAGCACAGATACGCAGTATTTT.

The chain links TRBV6-5 to TRBJ1-2, with 7 bases that match TRBD1. The J segment lost 4 bases and the V segment lost 6 bases, leaving 11 bases of the junction unmatched. Looked up from germline, CDR1 is MNHEY and CDR2 is SVGAGI. The CDR3 spans 15 residues. The CDR3 DNA follows: TGTGCCAGCAGGCCAGACAGGGCGGGGAGCTATGGCTACACCTTC. Amino acids: CASRPDRAGSYGYTF.

This clone was detected only a few times. V usage is TRBV7-9 and J usage is TRBJ2-5, with D possibly TRBD2 on 6 matching bases. CDR3 size: 15 residues. V was cut by 5 bases and J by 1 base, with 14 bases left in between. Per germline, CDR1 SEHNR and CDR2 FQNEAQ (reference sequence). The CDR3 nucleotides read TGTGCCAGCAGCCACCAGGGACTCCTCCAAGAGACCCAGTACTTC. As protein: CASSHQGLLQETQYF.

The chain recombines TRBV7-8 with TRBJ2-5; 9 positions agree with TRBD2. J gave up 4 bases and V 3 bases, and 9 bases lay outside the gene matches. The germline V gene encodes CDR1 SGHVS and CDR2 FQNEAQ. The CDR3 is made up of 16 amino acids. CDR3 amino acids: CASSFLSGGKGETQYF. The DNA for the CDR3 is TGTGCCAGCAGCTTTTTGAGCGGGGGGAAAGGAGAGACCCAGTACTTC.

This clone was detected many times. The CDR3 is CASSTETGWTEAFF. The DNA for the CDR3 is TGTGCCAGTAGTACAGAGACAGGGTGGACTGAAGCTTTCTTT. V is TRBV19 and J is TRBJ1-1; 7 bases agree with TRBD1. From germline, CDR1 is LNHDA and CDR2 SQIVND (reference sequence). J gave up 5 bases and V 4 bases, and 7 bases lay outside the gene matches. The CDR3 is 14 amino acids.

This rearrangement joins TRBV7-3 to TRBJ2-3; tentative D call: TRBD2 (5 bases). V was shortened by 4 bases and J by 3 bases, with 17 bases between the two germline ends. The CDR3 totals 16 residues. Germline values: CDR1 SGHTA, CDR2 FQGTGA. CDR3 coding DNA: TGTGCCAGCAGCTCTGGCGGGCTGGGTGCTACAGATACGCAGTATTTT. It translates to CASSSGGLGATDTQYF.

V usage is TRBV29-1 and J usage is TRBJ1-5; 7 positions match TRBD1. The germline V gene encodes CDR1 SQVTM and CDR2 ANQGSEA. Unmatched junction bases numbered 12, after V lost 6 bases and J lost 10 bases. The CDR3 consists of 13 residues. The CDR3 is CSVGGQRSEPQHF. The CDR3 nucleotides read TGCAGCGTCGGGGGACAGCGATCGGAACCCCAGCATTTT. The full variable domain, completed using reference TRBV29-1 and TRBJ1-5, is SAVISQKPSRDICQRGTSLTIQCQVDSQVTMMFWYRQQPGQSLTLIATANQGSEATYESGFVIDKFPISRPNLTFSTLTVSNMSPEDSSIYLCSVGGQRSEPQHFGDGTRLSIL.

The chain uses TRBV19 and TRBJ2-1; 12 bases align to TRBD2. Germline V gene sequence: CDR1 LNHDA, CDR2 SQIVND (reference sequence). V trimming: 5 bases; J trimming: 3 bases; junction bases outside the gene matches: 5. This CDR3 is 16 amino acids long. The CDR3 bases are TGTGCCAGTAGTGGGCTAGCGGGAGGGCTCTACAATGAGCAGTTCTTC. Residues: CASSGLAGGLYNEQFF.

This clone was found a few times. This chain joins TRBV19 and TRBJ2-1; TRBD2 matches 16 bases. With V trimmed by 6 bases and J by 7 bases, 3 bases remained unmatched. This CDR3 is built from 15 residues. The germline CDR1 and CDR2 sequences are LNHDA and SQIVND (reference sequence). In DNA form, the CDR3 reads TGTGCCAGTAGGGGACTAGCGGGAGGGGAAAATGAGCAGTTCTTC. Protein sequence: CASRGLAGGENEQFF.

With respect to this clone: The junction departs from germline at one end; a sequencing error may be responsible. V is TRBV2 and J is TRBJ1-2; the D gene is possibly TRBD1 (5 bases). The CDR3 runs 14 residues. The germline gives CDR1 SNHLY, CDR2 FYNNEI. The CDR3 nucleotides read TGTGCCAGCAGGGAAGACAGCTTAAACTATGGCTACACCTTC. Translated, it gives CASREDSLNYGYTF. The variable domain in full, with the rest retrieved from reference TRBV2 and TRBJ1-2, is EPEVTQTPSHQVTQMGQEVILRCVPISNHLYFYWYRQILGQKVEFLVSFYNNEISEKSEIFDDQFSVERPDGSNFTLKIRSTKLEDSAMYFCASREDSLNYGYTFGSGTRLTVV.

The rearrangement links TRBV9 to TRBJ2-4; 7 positions match TRBD1. The germline V gene encodes CDR1 SGDLS and CDR2 YYNGEE. The V gene end was trimmed by 4 bases and the J gene end by 0 bases; junction bases not matched to a gene: 10. The CDR3 extends over 17 amino acids. CDR3 sequence (DNA): TGTGCCAGCAGCCCCGAGGGGGCAGCTCTAGCCAAAAACATTCAGTACTTC. Translation: CASSPEGAALAKNIQYF. The whole variable domain, remainder taken from reference TRBV9 and TRBJ2-4, is DSGVTQTPKHLITATGQRVTLRCSPRSGDLSVYWYQQSLDQGLQFLIQYYNGEERAKGNILERFSAQQFPDLHSELNLSSLELGDSALYFCASSPEGAALAKNIQYFGAGTRLSVL.

The chain has TRBV4-1 and TRBJ2-1; 8 bases line up with TRBD2. Per the germline V gene, CDR1 is MGHRA and CDR2 is YSYEKL. The CDR3 spans 16 residues. V shed 3 bases and J 6 bases; nucleotides not matched to a gene: 10. The chain's CDR3 is CASSHTPGLVSNEQFF. The CDR3 DNA follows: TGCGCCAGCAGCCATACACCGGGACTAGTTTCCAATGAGCAGTTCTTC.

This clone was observed a handful of times. V gene TRBV7-9 combines with J gene TRBJ1-2, with 10 bases identical to TRBD1. J gave up 6 bases and V 5 bases, and 12 bases lay outside the gene matches. The CDR3 loop spans 16 amino acids. Per the germline V gene, CDR1 is SEHNR and CDR2 is FQNEAQ (reference sequence). The CDR3 nucleotides read TGTGCCAGCAGCCGGGGACAGGGGAGGGAAAGAGATGGCTACACCTTC. It encodes CASSRGQGRERDGYTF.

The sample holds a few counts of this clone. This chain connects TRBV19 to TRBJ1-2; 8 bases are shared with TRBD1. CDR1 is LNHDA, CDR2 SQIVND, per germline (reference sequence). J gave up 4 bases and V 10 bases, and 11 bases lay outside the gene matches. This CDR3 comprises 14 residues. This CDR3 is CATTPQGVLYGYTF. The CDR3, as DNA: TGTGCCACGACCCCACAGGGGGTGCTCTATGGCTACACCTTC.

Only a few counts were recorded for this clone. This chain links TRBV4-2 with TRBJ2-1, with D tentatively TRBD1 (5 bases). Trimming left V 3 bases short and J 6 bases short, with 15 bases between. Germline V gives CDR1 LGHNA, CDR2 YNFKEQ. The CDR3 runs to 15 residues. Written as DNA, the CDR3 is TGTGCCAGCAGCCAGGACGGACAAGGCATCAATGAGCAGTTCTTC. Residues: CASSQDGQGINEQFF.

This clone has more than one count but fewer than ten. The chain joins TRBV5-4 to TRBJ2-5, with D unclear. Germline CDR1 SGHNT, CDR2 YYREEE (reference sequence). V was trimmed by 1 base and J by 1 base, leaving 5 bases between them. The CDR3 loop spans 13 amino acids. The CDR3 reads CASSLSIQETQYF. The CDR3 DNA reads TGTGCCAGCAGCTTGTCTATCCAAGAGACCCAGTACTTC. Full variable domain (missing parts from reference TRBV5-4 and TRBJ2-5): ETGVTQSPTHLIKTRGQQVTLRCSSQSGHNTVSWYQQALGQGPQFIFQYYREEENGRGNFPPRFSGLQFPNYSSELNVNALELDDSALYLCASSLSIQETQYFGPGTRLLVL.

This clone came up a few times. The chain has TRBV19 and TRBJ1-4, with a possible D match to TRBD1 (5 bases). Trimming took 9 bases from V and 6 from J, leaving 20 bases between them. CDR1 and CDR2 from the germline V gene are LNHDA and SQIVND (reference sequence). This CDR3 has 15 amino acids. The CDR3 is CASRSGNGFDEKLFF. The CDR3 coding sequence is TGTGCCAGCCGATCAGGGAATGGATTCGATGAAAAACTGTTTTTT. Together with reference TRBV19 and TRBJ1-4, the CDR3 gives the full variable domain: DGGITQSPKYLFRKEGQNVTLSCEQNLNHDAMYWYRQDPGQGLRLIYYSQIVNDFQKGDIAEGYSVSREKKESFPLTVTSAQKNPTAFYLCASRSGNGFDEKLFFGSGTQLSVL.

The CDR3 region is CASRPTGVVGTGELFF. CDR3 DNA: TGTGCCAGCAGGCCTACAGGGGTAGTAGGCACCGGGGAGCTGTTTTTT. This chain uses TRBV6-4 with TRBJ2-2; 7 bases fit TRBD1. Germline assignment: CDR1 MRHNA and CDR2 SNTAGT. CDR3 size: 16 residues. Trimming removed 6 bases from V and 4 bases from J; junction bases left unmatched: 11.

The V call is TRBV7-2, the J call TRBJ2-1, with 9 bases that match TRBD2. The CDR3 totals 17 residues. V shed 2 bases, J shed 3 bases, and the junction held 8 bases outside the gene matches. The V gene's germline CDR1 is SGHTA and CDR2 FQGNSA. The CDR3, as DNA: TGTGCCAGCAGCTTATCAACCGGGACTAGCAGCTACAATGAGCAGTTCTTC. Its translation is CASSLSTGTSSYNEQFF.

This clone was detected a few times. The rearrangement joins TRBV5-1 to TRBJ2-7; TRBD2 is a possible D gene (6 bases). Trimming removed 5 bases from V and 0 bases from J, with 15 bases in between. This CDR3 has 15 residues. From germline, CDR1 is SGHRS and CDR2 YFSETQ. The CDR3 is CASRPEVGSSYEQYF. The CDR3 region has the DNA TGCGCCAGCAGGCCAGAGGTCGGGAGCTCCTACGAGCAGTACTTC.

This clone was detected a few times. J is TRBJ1-1 and V is TRBV2, with a possible D match to TRBD1 (5 bases). V lost 3 bases, J lost 3 bases, and 11 bases lay in between. The CDR3 covers 14 residues. In germline, CDR1 is SNHLY, CDR2 FYNNEI. The CDR3 is CASSEGGRDTEAFF. CDR3 in DNA: TGTGCCAGCAGTGAGGGGGGGAGAGACACTGAAGCTTTCTTT.

The chain carries TRBV18 and TRBJ2-5; no firm D call. The germline V gene encodes CDR1 KGHSH and CDR2 LQKENI. V lost 3 bases and J lost 5, with 13 bases in between. CDR3 length: 14 residues. The DNA of the CDR3 is TGTGCCAGCTCACCCCAGGCTACCCTGGAGACCCAGTACTTC. Amino acids: CASSPQATLETQYF.

The table lists this clone with a few counts. The V call is TRBV21-1, the J call TRBJ1-2; the table's D gene call, TRBD1, was not cross checked with the DNA. TRBV21-1 is given as a pseudogene. The CDR3 consists of 15 residues. In DNA, the CDR3 is TGTGCCAGCGTACGTCAGGGGGAGGAATTCTATGGCTACACCTTC. Translation: CASVRQGEEFYGYTF.